The rows below give T cell receptor beta chains drawn from one sample of a study of T cell therapy after organ transplantation. The repertoire was sequenced with immunoSEQ multiplex PCR; TCRdb's copy has only in-frame clones and lacks some. Of 20,000 or so clones detected, around 81% appear once; the ten largest clones hold about a tenth. These receptors have no known antigen. The input for sequencing was CD8+ T cells from blood, taken after autologous CMV-specific T cell therapy. The source is a human patient who had received a solid organ transplant and had CMV disease. Some T cells may arise from the graft donor. The CDR3 runs from the conserved cysteine through the conserved F or W. Each record gives: CDR3 protein, CDR3 DNA, V gene, clone size, D gene, J gene. A D gene is named only where the DNA matches it firmly. Clone size is given for some rows only: seen once, a few or many times, or a class if the clone is expanded.

cdr3_aa: CASTSEGYSNQPQHF
cdr3_nt: TGTGCCAGCACGTCGGAGGGATATAGCAATCAGCCCCAGCATTTT
v_call: TRBV5-8
clone_size: medium-sized
d_call: -
j_call: TRBJ1-5

cdr3_aa: CASSQGGSGEQFF
cdr3_nt: TGTGCCAGCAGCCAAGGGGGGTCTGGGGAGCAGTTCTTC
v_call: TRBV7-9
clone_size: -
d_call: -
j_call: TRBJ2-1

cdr3_aa: CASSQERDLPYEQYF
cdr3_nt: TGTGCCAGCAGCCAGGAGCGGGACCTCCCCTACGAGCAGTACTTC
v_call: TRBV14
clone_size: -
d_call: TRBD2
j_call: TRBJ2-7

cdr3_aa: CAISEPSDGSPLHF
cdr3_nt: TGTGCCATCAGTGAACCCTCCGACGGCTCACCCCTCCACTTT
v_call: TRBV10-3
clone_size: few
d_call: -
j_call: TRBJ1-6

cdr3_aa: CASSQDGSNQPQHF
cdr3_nt: TGCGCCAGCAGCCAAGATGGAAGCAATCAGCCCCAGCATTTT
v_call: TRBV4-3
clone_size: -
d_call: -
j_call: TRBJ1-5

cdr3_aa: CASSLTTGAGNTIYF
cdr3_nt: TGTGCCAGCAGTTTAACCACAGGGGCTGGAAACACCATATATTTT
v_call: TRBV27
clone_size: -
d_call: TRBD1
j_call: TRBJ1-3

cdr3_aa: CASSGDLTDTQYF
cdr3_nt: TGTGCCAGTAGTGGGGACCTCACAGATACGCAGTATTTT
v_call: TRBV19
clone_size: -
d_call: -
j_call: TRBJ2-3

cdr3_aa: CASSFLAGARTDTQYF
cdr3_nt: TGTGCCAGCAGCTTCCTAGCGGGAGCTCGCACAGATACGCAGTATTTT
v_call: TRBV7-8
clone_size: -
d_call: TRBD2
j_call: TRBJ2-3

cdr3_aa: CASSVDRGELGQPQHF
cdr3_nt: TGTGCCAGCAGCGTAGACAGGGGAGAGCTTGGTCAGCCCCAGCATTTT
v_call: TRBV5-5
clone_size: few
d_call: TRBD1
j_call: TRBJ1-5

cdr3_aa: CASSPTSGTEGDTQYF
cdr3_nt: TGTGCCAGCAGCCCGACATCAGGGACCGAGGGAGATACGCAGTATTTT
v_call: TRBV9
clone_size: -
d_call: -
j_call: TRBJ2-3

cdr3_aa: CASSYGRVNYGYTF
cdr3_nt: TGTGCCAGCAGTTATGGCAGGGTTAACTATGGCTACACCTTC
v_call: TRBV6-6
clone_size: -
d_call: -
j_call: TRBJ1-2

cdr3_aa: CASSLSLAGGGEQFF
cdr3_nt: TGTGCCAGCAGCTTATCCCTAGCGGGAGGCGGTGAGCAGTTCTTC
v_call: TRBV11-2
clone_size: -
d_call: TRBD2
j_call: TRBJ2-1

cdr3_aa: CASSRRTPGYEQYF
cdr3_nt: TGTGCCAGCAGCCGTCGGACCCCCGGCTACGAGCAGTACTTC
v_call: TRBV5-6
clone_size: -
d_call: -
j_call: TRBJ2-7

cdr3_aa: CASSSLGARYTEAFF
cdr3_nt: TGTGCCAGCAGTTCACTAGGGGCGCGGTACACTGAAGCTTTCTTT
v_call: TRBV25-1
clone_size: -
d_call: -
j_call: TRBJ1-1

cdr3_aa: CASSFAPGHPEAFF
cdr3_nt: TGTGCCAGCAGCTTCGCCCCGGGACATCCTGAAGCTTTCTTT
v_call: TRBV7-2
clone_size: -
d_call: -
j_call: TRBJ1-1

cdr3_aa: CASSPPGGEQYF
cdr3_nt: TGTGCCAGCAGCCCTCCCGGCGGGGAGCAGTACTTC
v_call: TRBV13
clone_size: -
d_call: -
j_call: TRBJ2-7

cdr3_aa: CVGTGAGNEQFF
cdr3_nt: TGTGTCGGGACAGGGGCCGGCAATGAGCAGTTCTTC
v_call: TRBV7-6
clone_size: -
d_call: TRBD1
j_call: TRBJ2-1

cdr3_aa: CASSVYRGSLAEAFF
cdr3_nt: TGTGCCAGCAGCGTCTACAGGGGTAGCTTGGCTGAAGCTTTCTTT
v_call: TRBV9
clone_size: -
d_call: TRBD1
j_call: TRBJ1-1

cdr3_aa: CASSSTRTGNYEQYF
cdr3_nt: TGTGCCAGCAGCTCAACCCGGACAGGGAACTACGAGCAGTACTTC
v_call: TRBV11-2
clone_size: -
d_call: TRBD1
j_call: TRBJ2-7

cdr3_aa: CASSFSGQGVYEQYF
cdr3_nt: TGCGCCAGCAGCTTTAGCGGACAGGGTGTTTACGAGCAGTACTTC
v_call: TRBV5-1
clone_size: -
d_call: TRBD1
j_call: TRBJ2-7

cdr3_aa: CASSSLFLQGDSYGYTF
cdr3_nt: TGTGCCAGCAGTTCCCTATTCCTACAGGGGGACTCTTATGGCTACACCTTC
v_call: TRBV27
clone_size: -
d_call: TRBD1
j_call: TRBJ1-2

cdr3_aa: CASSLAGTAGYTF
cdr3_nt: TGTGCCAGCAGTTTGGCTGGGACAGCCGGCTACACCTTC
v_call: TRBV27
clone_size: -
d_call: TRBD1
j_call: TRBJ1-2

cdr3_aa: CASSLRVRGTEAFF
cdr3_nt: TGTGCCAGTAGTCTCCGGGTCCGAGGCACTGAAGCTTTCTTT
v_call: TRBV19
clone_size: -
d_call: -
j_call: TRBJ1-1

cdr3_aa: CASSLVREEKLFF
cdr3_nt: TGTGCCAGCAGCTTAGTCAGGGAAGAAAAACTGTTTTTT
v_call: TRBV11-2
clone_size: once
d_call: -
j_call: TRBJ1-4

cdr3_aa: CASSYTGQGMDGYTF
cdr3_nt: TGTGCCAGCAGTTATACTGGACAGGGGATGGATGGCTACACCTTC
v_call: TRBV6-5
clone_size: -
d_call: TRBD1
j_call: TRBJ1-2

cdr3_aa: CASSLDGFNQPQHF
cdr3_nt: TGTGCCAGCAGCTTGGACGGATTCAATCAGCCCCAGCATTTT
v_call: TRBV7-9
clone_size: few
d_call: -
j_call: TRBJ1-5

cdr3_aa: CASSRESGLGNEQFF
cdr3_nt: TGTGCCAGCAGCAGGGAGTCGGGTTTAGGCAATGAGCAGTTCTTC
v_call: TRBV7-3
clone_size: -
d_call: -
j_call: TRBJ2-1

cdr3_aa: CASSAATSATYEQYF
cdr3_nt: TGTGCCAGCTCAGCTGCGACTAGCGCTACCTACGAGCAGTACTTC
v_call: TRBV18
clone_size: -
d_call: TRBD2
j_call: TRBJ2-7

cdr3_aa: CASSYSIGGTGELFF
cdr3_nt: TGTGCCAGCAGTTACTCGATCGGGGGTACCGGGGAGCTGTTTTTT
v_call: TRBV6-5
clone_size: -
d_call: -
j_call: TRBJ2-2

cdr3_aa: CASSIVGGRSSYEQYF
cdr3_nt: TGTGCCAGTAGTATAGTCGGAGGACGAAGTTCTTACGAGCAGTACTTC
v_call: TRBV19
clone_size: once
d_call: -
j_call: TRBJ2-7

cdr3_aa: CASSSPGWNTEAFF
cdr3_nt: TGTGCCAGTAGTAGCCCAGGGTGGAACACTGAAGCTTTCTTT
v_call: TRBV19
clone_size: -
d_call: -
j_call: TRBJ1-1

cdr3_aa: CASSLTWGNNEQFF
cdr3_nt: TGTGCCAGCAGCCTAACCTGGGGGAACAATGAGCAGTTCTTC
v_call: TRBV6-6
clone_size: -
d_call: -
j_call: TRBJ2-1

cdr3_aa: CASSDQGGAYNEQFF
cdr3_nt: TGTGCCAGCAGTGATCAGGGAGGGGCCTACAATGAGCAGTTCTTC
v_call: TRBV6-1
clone_size: -
d_call: TRBD2
j_call: TRBJ2-1

cdr3_aa: CASGLDTLREQYF
cdr3_nt: TGTGCTAGTGGTTTGGACACCCTTCGGGAGCAGTACTTC
v_call: TRBV12-5
clone_size: -
d_call: -
j_call: TRBJ2-7

cdr3_aa: CASSLSGRFPETQYF
cdr3_nt: TGCGCCAGCAGCTTGTCAGGACGGTTCCCGGAGACCCAGTACTTC
v_call: TRBV5-1
clone_size: few
d_call: -
j_call: TRBJ2-5

cdr3_aa: CASSLEGVNTGELFF
cdr3_nt: TGCGCCAGCAGCTTGGAAGGGGTTAACACCGGGGAGCTGTTTTTT
v_call: TRBV5-1
clone_size: -
d_call: -
j_call: TRBJ2-2

cdr3_aa: CASSLAGASYNEQFF
cdr3_nt: TGTGCCAGCAGTTTAGCGGGAGCGAGTTACAATGAGCAGTTCTTC
v_call: TRBV27
clone_size: -
d_call: TRBD2
j_call: TRBJ2-1